This T cell receptor (beta chain) stems from a study of T-cell reconstitution after alpha-beta-depleted transplantation in children (dated by TCRdb to 2016 to 2017). General notes on the study: T-cell immune reconstitution after TCRalphabeta/CD19-depleted allogeneic hematopoietic cell transplantation in children was quantitatively tracked in the study by means of TCR repertoire profiling.

This clonotype was seen only a few times. Its antigen has not been determined. Per-base qualities were not stored, and no clone one base away is much larger. The library relied on PCR. This sample was sequenced with an Illumina HiSeq 2500. To normalize quantification of the TCRbeta repertoire, the TCR libraries were built with molecular barcoding that relied on unique molecular identifiers. TCRdb trimmed the raw reads at Q25, called clones with MiXCR and kept productive beta chains. Each record represents a unique CDR3 protein, reported with the most common genes and DNA among its rows. In all, the sample holds about 290,000 distinct CDR3 sequences, and approximately 7.3% of those were seen once. Approximately 8.2% of the sample goes to the ten largest clones. Interpreted using the paper, the treatment or condition label stands for: allogeneic hematopoietic cell transplantation with graft depleted of TCRalphabeta T cells and CD19 B cells. TCRalphabeta/CD19-depleted allogeneic hematopoietic cell grafts were given to the transplant recipients, all of whom were children.

Overall results and qualifications from the work: Apparently early alphabetaT-cell count recovery about two months after transplant reportedly relied on only several hundred rapidly expanded clones derived from non-depleted graft cells. Hyperexpanded clone frequencies declined over subsequent months; after one year, T-cell counts and TCRbeta diversity were mostly attributed to newly produced T cells. In some patients, the high TCRbeta diversity seen at day 60 was put down to recipient T cells and intrathymic progenitors that had survived conditioning.

The sequence was collected from a female patient aged 2 to 10 who had a stem cell transplant for Fanconi anemia, so the T cells may come from the graft donor. The specimen was peripheral blood, collected 360 days after TCRalphabeta/CD19-depleted stem cell transplant.

The CDR3 protein is CASSATRNEQFF. In nucleotides, the sequence is TGTGCCAGCAGCGCTACAAGAAATGAGCAGTTCTTC. The chain joins TRBV11-2 to TRBJ2-1; the D gene cannot be resolved reliably. The CDR3 measures 12 amino acids from cysteine to phenylalanine. Solely the CDR3 DNA is kept, with 36 bases framed from the first base. Trimming costs V 5 bases and J 7 bases, and their ends lie 9 bases apart. For CDR1 and CDR2, the germline V gene lists SGHAT and FQNNGV.